The 8 T cell receptor beta chains given below trace back to one sample, sequenced in a study of identical twins. TCRdb re-derived calls from the 5' RACE reads in MiXCR, one entry per CDR3 protein. The sample contains some 600,000 distinct CDR3 sequences, under 8.5% of which appear only once. The same data also went into a second study, on yellow fever vaccine responses in identical twins.

The sequencing input was PBMCs. The receptors were sampled from a woman between 18 and 29 years old in good health.

The chain has TRBV5-1 and TRBJ1-3, with a possible D match to TRBD1 (5 bases). V lost 3 bases and J lost 0, with 19 bases in between. Germline CDR1 and CDR2: SGHRS and YFSETQ. The CDR3 is 18 residues long. CDR3 in DNA: TGCGCCAGCAGCTCGCAAACAGGAATTGCTTACTCTGGAAACACCATATATTTT. Translated, it gives CASSSQTGIAYSGNTIYF.

Only a few counts were recorded for this clonotype. Written as DNA, the CDR3 is TGTGCCAGCATGGGGTTAAGGGCAAGCTCCTACGAGCAGTACTTC. Translated: CASMGLRASSYEQYF. This rearrangement joins TRBV28 to TRBJ2-7; no clear D. CDR1 MDHEN and CDR2 SYDVKM come from the germline V gene. The CDR3 is 15 residues long. The V and J ends lost 7 bases and 0 bases respectively, with 16 bases between them.

This clonotype was detected many times. V is TRBV10-3 and J is TRBJ2-2; TRBD1 is a possible D gene (6 bases). Per germline, CDR1 ENHRY and CDR2 SYGVKD. CDR3 length equals 15 residues. V was cut by 1 base and J by 4 bases, with 10 bases left in between. The CDR3 nucleotides are TGTGCCATCAGTGAGTTCCAGGGGAGCACCGGGGAGCTGTTTTTT. It encodes CAISEFQGSTGELFF.

This clonotype was observed a handful of times. The chain links TRBV7-3 to TRBJ2-1; 14 bases agree with TRBD2. From germline, CDR1 is SGHTA and CDR2 FQGTGA. The junction had 12 bases not matched to a gene; V was cut back by 6 bases and J by 2 bases. The CDR3 covers 19 residues. CDR3 sequence (DNA): TGTGCCAGCAGTCACTCGGGACTAGCGGGAGTTGGGACCTACAATGAGCAGTTCTTC. It specifies CASSHSGLAGVGTYNEQFF.

In this sample, this clonotype turned up many times. V is TRBV5-1 and J is TRBJ1-6, with 8 bases aligning to TRBD1. CDR3 size: 18 residues. V lost 0 bases and J lost 7; bases outside the gene matches: 12. The germline V gene encodes CDR1 SGHRS and CDR2 YFSETQ. The chain's CDR3 is CASSLAFGTGFGNSPLHF. The DNA of the CDR3 is TGCGCCAGCAGCTTGGCCTTCGGGACAGGATTCGGGAATTCACCCCTCCACTTT.

This clonotype has at least ten counts. The J gene is TRBJ1-1, the V gene TRBV9; unclear D gene. The CDR3 has 16 residues. From germline, CDR1 is SGDLS and CDR2 YYNGEE. V was clipped by 0 bases and J by 0 bases, with 12 bases between them. The CDR3 bases are TGTGCCAGCAGCGTAGAACGGTCGAGTATGAACACTGAAGCTTTCTTT. It yields the protein CASSVERSSMNTEAFF.

The CDR3 here is CATSVPNSYEQYF. The CDR3 DNA is TGTGCCACCAGTGTGCCTAACTCCTACGAGCAGTACTTC. This chain connects TRBV24-1 to TRBJ2-7; D unresolved. CDR3 length equals 13 residues. Germline CDR1 reads KGHDR; CDR2 reads SFDVKD. Deletions cut 5 bases from V and 0 bases from J, with 7 bases between.

The chain links TRBV14 to TRBJ2-6, with D unresolved. The CDR3 loop spans 15 amino acids. Trimming took off 0 bases at V and 0 bases at J, with 3 bases between the two ends. The germline gives CDR1 SGHDN, CDR2 FVKESK. Written as DNA, the CDR3 is TGTGCCAGCAGCCAAGACAGCTCTGGGGCCAACGTCCTGACTTTC. Its translation: CASSQDSSGANVLTF.